This TCR beta chain was profiled in a study of blood T cell repertoires in COVID-19 (dated by TCRdb to 2020 to 2022). The study in broad terms: Samples covering the acute and convalescent phases of COVID-19 were provided by collaborators in the United States, Italy and Spain. Where available, HLA class I and class II types were taken from metadata supplied by the sample provider and were not determined by assay-based typing. Nearly every sample came with metadata listing a de-identified subject ID, COVID-19 status, age in years and sex. The samples were drawn from the first 160 participants of the ongoing ImmuneRACE study and from over a thousand subjects provided by 6 global collaborators. The prospective study material was composed of cDNA or gDNA derived from T cells, B-cell-depleted T cells, or PBMCs. The dataset comprised deeply sampled blood TCRbeta repertoires from subjects exposed to, actively infected with, or recovered from COVID-19. The repertoires were released in a freely available public database meant as a resource for research on the immune response to SARS-CoV-2.

Collaborating institutions collected whole blood in K2EDTA tubes following their own protocols. Collaborator samples were shipped for TCRbeta analysis as frozen whole blood, isolated PBMCs, or DNA extracted from either sample type. Overall results and qualifications from the work: How much clinical and demographic metadata was included differed by source and by participant, and the metadata was provided uncurated.

On this clone: Which antigen it targets is not known. Base qualities are not at hand, and no much larger clone is one base apart.

The V end loses 1 base and the J end loses 6 bases, and a stretch of 23 bases separates them. The CDR3 numbers 18 residues from cysteine through phenylalanine. Only the CDR3 DNA stays, 54 bases, in frame from base 1. The germline V gene sets CDR1 to MNHEY and CDR2 to SVGEGT. TCRbeta CDR3 regions were amplified from genomic DNA by means of the immunoSEQ Assay, a bias-controlled multiplex PCR. Per the source publication's procedure: The number of nucleated cells in each sample was estimated by amplification of reference gene primers within the assay. To quantify the absolute abundance of each unique TCRbeta CDR3 rearrangement, sequence reads were collapsed and filtered. Productive Simpson clonality was computed per sample as the square root of Simpson's diversity index over productive rearrangements. Entries here come from immuneACCESS through TCRdb and include only in-frame sequences with V and J called. Some clones fail to appear in such tables; in the studies checked, an unresolved V gene covers under half of the shortfall, and the cause of the remainder is unknown. That table gives V, J and clone size, and the DNA gave D and trimming. In this sample the table shows 90,000 to 100,000 clones, around 72% of which occur a single time. The top ten constitute approximately 25% of the sample.

The sequenced sample was peripheral blood. The receptor's source is a man aged 65 to 79 with acute or convalescent COVID-19. This sequence uses TRBV6-2 or TRBV6-3 and TRBJ2-3; 6 matching bases give a weak D call of TRBD1. The CDR3 protein is CASSYFPGQNWKGDTQYF. The base sequence is TGTGCCAGCAGTTACTTCCCGGGACAAAATTGGAAGGGGGATACGCAGTATTTT.